Below, 13 T cell receptor beta chains from the same sample are listed, as sequenced in a study of control samples from healthy donors and cancer patients. This table comes from immunoSEQ multiplex PCR, and its TCRdb copy is limited to in-frame clones, with some not included. The sample records about 78,000 clones, 70% to 90% being singletons. Material: blood. The receptors originated from a woman aged 55 to 70 in good health.

This chain links TRBV18 with TRBJ1-6; the match to TRBD1 covers 7 bases. V trimming: 1 base; J trimming: 10 bases; junction bases outside the gene matches: 16. The CDR3 sequence is 18 residues long. From germline, CDR1 is KGHSH and CDR2 LQKENI. This CDR3 is CASSPQQGRSREQSPLHF. The CDR3 nucleotides are TGTGCCAGCTCACCACAACAGGGGCGGAGTAGGGAACAATCACCCCTCCACTTT.

The V gene is TRBV12-3 or TRBV12-4, the J gene TRBJ1-5; D not resolved. The CDR3 consists of 12 residues. V dropped 1 base and J dropped 4 bases, with 2 bases sitting between them. CDR3 protein: CASSLGNQPQHF. CDR3 DNA sequence: TGTGCCAGCAGTTTAGGTAATCAGCCCCAGCATTTT.

V usage is TRBV18 and J usage is TRBJ2-3, with 7 bases matching TRBD1. The CDR3 runs to 14 residues. CDR1 is KGHSH, CDR2 LQKENI, per germline. J lost 3 bases, V lost 5 bases, and 5 bases had no gene match. The DNA for the CDR3 is TGTGCCAGCTCATGGACAGGTCGTACAGATACGCAGTATTTT. Translation gives CASSWTGRTDTQYF.

The V gene is TRBV4-1, the J gene TRBJ2-1; TRBD2 matches 13 bases. The CDR3 has 19 residues. Trimming at V came to 0 bases and at J to 1 base, leaving 6 bases not matched to a gene. Germline-derived CDR1 and CDR2 are MGHRA and YSYEKL. The CDR3 protein is CASSQDGGLAGSSYNEQFF. In DNA form, the CDR3 reads TGCGCCAGCAGCCAAGATGGGGGACTAGCGGGGAGTTCCTACAATGAGCAGTTCTTC.

This clone was picked up one time. The V call is TRBV5-1, the J call TRBJ1-3; D might be TRBD1 (6 bases). The CDR3 contains 15 residues. The V end lost 7 bases, the J end lost 0 bases, and 14 bases lay between the germline ends. Germline loops: CDR1 SGHRS, CDR2 YFSETQ. The CDR3 DNA reads as TGCGCCAGCTCCACAGGGCAATCCTCTGGAAACACCATATATTTT. Translated: CASSTGQSSGNTIYF.

J is TRBJ1-1 and V is TRBV29-1; 8 positions match TRBD1. CDR1 is SQVTM and CDR2 is ANQGSEA in the germline V gene. V was clipped by 4 bases and J by 0 bases; unmatched bases: 10. The CDR3 contains 16 residues. The CDR3 region is CSVGGRQGALNTEAFF. The CDR3 bases are TGCAGCGTTGGAGGCCGGCAGGGGGCTTTGAACACTGAAGCTTTCTTT. The variable domain in full, completed from reference TRBV29-1 and TRBJ1-1, reads SAVISQKPSRDICQRGTSLTIQCQVDSQVTMMFWYRQQPGQSLTLIATANQGSEATYESGFVIDKFPISRPNLTFSTLTVSNMSPEDSSIYLCSVGGRQGALNTEAFFGQGTRLTVV.

This clone showed up just a few times. The chain recombines TRBV2 with TRBJ1-5; the match to TRBD1 covers 7 bases. The junction had 3 bases not matched to a gene; V was cut back by 6 bases and J by 1 base. From germline, CDR1 is SNHLY and CDR2 FYNNEI. There are 14 residues in the CDR3. In DNA form, the CDR3 reads TGTGCCAGCAGGAGGGGACAGAGCAATCAGCCCCAGCATTTT. Residues: CASRRGQSNQPQHF.

The V and J genes are TRBV10-1 and TRBJ2-1; 12 nucleotides line up with TRBD2. Unmatched junction bases numbered 5, after V lost 0 bases and J lost 8 bases. The CDR3 is made up of 16 amino acids. Germline V gene lookup returns CDR1 WNHNN and CDR2 SYGVQD (reference sequence). This CDR3 is CASSESNLAGGYEQFF. CDR3 sequence (DNA): TGCGCCAGCAGTGAGTCGAACCTAGCGGGAGGGTATGAGCAGTTCTTC.

V gene TRBV7-2 combines with J gene TRBJ1-1; unclear D gene. Between the trimmed V and J ends, which lost 7 bases and 4 bases, there was a span of 16 bases. The germline V gene has CDR1 SGHTA and CDR2 FQGNSA. The CDR3 consists of 14 residues. The CDR3 sequence: CASTLPRASTEAFF. Written as DNA, the CDR3 is TGTGCCAGCACCCTACCGAGGGCCTCCACTGAAGCTTTCTTT.

V gene TRBV28 combines with J gene TRBJ2-3, with a weak D call TRBD2 (7 bases). CDR3 length: 14 amino acids. Trimming pared 7 bases from V and 3 bases from J, leaving 14 bases between. Germline V gene lookup returns CDR1 MDHEN and CDR2 SYDVKM. The CDR3 bases are TGTGCCAGCAAAGGGGGGGGCCCGACAGATACGCAGTATTTT. Encoded protein: CASKGGGPTDTQYF.

V is TRBV30 and J is TRBJ2-6, with D tentatively TRBD1 (6 bases). This CDR3 has 16 residues. Trimming shortened V by 5 bases and J by 0 bases, and 14 bases separated the two germline ends. CDR1 GTSNPN and CDR2 SVGIG come from the germline V gene (reference sequence). The CDR3 nucleotides read TGTGCCTGGGCAGGGGCGGGCAACTCTGGGGCCAACGTCCTGACTTTC. It encodes CAWAGAGNSGANVLTF.

A remark on this clone: The sample carries other DNA sequences with the same CDR3. The V and J genes are TRBV28 and TRBJ1-2; TRBD1 aligns across 9 bases. V shed 4 bases and J 0 bases; nucleotides not matched to a gene: 12. Germline lookup yields CDR1 MDHEN and CDR2 SYDVKM. CDR3 length: 18 residues. Here the CDR3 reads CASSSAGTGQAANYGYTF. CDR3 nucleotide sequence: TGTGCCAGCAGTTCCGCCGGGACAGGGCAGGCAGCTAACTATGGCTACACCTTC.

The chain has TRBV3-1 (or the pseudogene TRBV3-2) and TRBJ2-3; 7 nucleotides match TRBD2. The CDR3 runs to 20 residues. Per the germline V gene, CDR1 is LGHDT and CDR2 is YNNKEL (reference sequence). Trimming at V came to 0 bases and at J to 5 bases, leaving 20 bases not matched to a gene. Here the CDR3 reads CASSQEVRIFAGESGDTQYF. CDR3 nucleotide sequence: TGTGCCAGCAGCCAAGAAGTTAGAATCTTTGCGGGAGAGTCGGGAGATACGCAGTATTTT.